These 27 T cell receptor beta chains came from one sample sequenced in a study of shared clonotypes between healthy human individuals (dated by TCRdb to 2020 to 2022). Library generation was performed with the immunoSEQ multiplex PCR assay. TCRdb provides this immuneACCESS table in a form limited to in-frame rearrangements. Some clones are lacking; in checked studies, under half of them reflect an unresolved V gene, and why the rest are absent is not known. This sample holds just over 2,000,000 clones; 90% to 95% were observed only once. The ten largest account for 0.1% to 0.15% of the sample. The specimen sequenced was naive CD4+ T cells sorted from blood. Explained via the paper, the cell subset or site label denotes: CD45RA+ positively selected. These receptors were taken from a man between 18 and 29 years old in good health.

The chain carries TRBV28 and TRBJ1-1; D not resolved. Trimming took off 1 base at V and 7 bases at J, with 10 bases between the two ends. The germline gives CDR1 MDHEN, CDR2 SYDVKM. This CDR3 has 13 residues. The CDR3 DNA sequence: TGTGCCAGCAGTTTATCCCGCCACGTTGAAGCTTTCTTT. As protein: CASSLSRHVEAFF.

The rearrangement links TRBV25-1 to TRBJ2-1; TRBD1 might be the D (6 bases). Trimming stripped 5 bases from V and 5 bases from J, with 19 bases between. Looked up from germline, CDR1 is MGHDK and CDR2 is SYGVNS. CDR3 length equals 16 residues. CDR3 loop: CASSFAGARGNNEQFF. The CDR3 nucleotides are TGTGCCAGCAGTTTCGCTGGCGCCAGGGGAAACAATGAGCAGTTCTTC.

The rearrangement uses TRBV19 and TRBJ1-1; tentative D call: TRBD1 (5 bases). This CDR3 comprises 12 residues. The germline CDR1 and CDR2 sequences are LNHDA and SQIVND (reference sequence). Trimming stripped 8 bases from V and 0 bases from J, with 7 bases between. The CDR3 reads CASQDMNTEAFF. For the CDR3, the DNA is TGTGCCAGTCAGGACATGAACACTGAAGCTTTCTTT.

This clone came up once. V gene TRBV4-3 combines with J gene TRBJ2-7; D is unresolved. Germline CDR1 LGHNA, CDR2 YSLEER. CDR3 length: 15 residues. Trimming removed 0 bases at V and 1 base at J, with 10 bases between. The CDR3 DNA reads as TGCGCCAGCAGCCAAGATTCATTAGGGTCCTACGAGCAGTACTTC. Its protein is CASSQDSLGSYEQYF.

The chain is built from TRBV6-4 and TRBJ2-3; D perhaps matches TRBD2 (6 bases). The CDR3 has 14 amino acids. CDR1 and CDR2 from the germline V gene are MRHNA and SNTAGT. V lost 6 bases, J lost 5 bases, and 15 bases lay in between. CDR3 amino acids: CASRRDSLGDTQYF. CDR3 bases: TGTGCCAGCAGACGGGACTCCCTAGGAGATACGCAGTATTTT.

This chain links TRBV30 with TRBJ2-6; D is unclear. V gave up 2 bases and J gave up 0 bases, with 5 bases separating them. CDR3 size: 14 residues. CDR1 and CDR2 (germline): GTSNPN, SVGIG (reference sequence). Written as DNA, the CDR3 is TGTGCCTGGAGTTGGGCCTCTGGGGCCAACGTCCTGACTTTC. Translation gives CAWSWASGANVLTF.

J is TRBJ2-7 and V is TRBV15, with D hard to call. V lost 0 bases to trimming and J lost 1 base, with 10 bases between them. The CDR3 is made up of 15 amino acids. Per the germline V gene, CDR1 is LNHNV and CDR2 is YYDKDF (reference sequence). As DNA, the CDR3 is TGTGCCACCAGCAGAGATCGGGCCGTTTCCTACGAGCAGTACTTC. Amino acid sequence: CATSRDRAVSYEQYF.

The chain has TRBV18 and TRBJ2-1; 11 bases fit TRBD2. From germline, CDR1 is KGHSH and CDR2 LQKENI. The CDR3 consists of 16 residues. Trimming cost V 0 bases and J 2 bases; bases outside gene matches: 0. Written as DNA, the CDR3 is TGTGCCAGCTCACCACCTAGCGGGGGGGCCTACAATGAGCAGTTCTTC. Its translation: CASSPPSGGAYNEQFF.

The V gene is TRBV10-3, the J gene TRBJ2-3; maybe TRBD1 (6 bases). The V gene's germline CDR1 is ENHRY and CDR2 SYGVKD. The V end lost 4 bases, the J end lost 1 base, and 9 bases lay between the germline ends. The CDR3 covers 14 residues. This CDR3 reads CAISVSGGTDTQYF. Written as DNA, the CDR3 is TGTGCCATCAGTGTATCAGGGGGCACAGATACGCAGTATTTT.

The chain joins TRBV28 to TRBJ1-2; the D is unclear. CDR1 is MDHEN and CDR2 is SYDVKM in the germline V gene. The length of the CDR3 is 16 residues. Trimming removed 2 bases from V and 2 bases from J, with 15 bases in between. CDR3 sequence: CASSLPPHGGNYGYTF. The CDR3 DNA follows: TGTGCCAGCAGTTTACCCCCCCATGGAGGGAACTATGGCTACACCTTC.

The CDR3 spells CASSLPRDTTSNYGYTF. In nucleotides, the CDR3 is TGCGCCAGCAGCCTCCCTCGGGACACTACCTCTAACTATGGCTACACCTTC. The V and J genes are TRBV4-1 and TRBJ1-2; TRBD1 is a possible D gene (6 bases). The CDR3 covers 17 residues. Germline assignment: CDR1 MGHRA and CDR2 YSYEKL. Trimming left V 4 bases short and J 0 bases short, with 18 bases between.

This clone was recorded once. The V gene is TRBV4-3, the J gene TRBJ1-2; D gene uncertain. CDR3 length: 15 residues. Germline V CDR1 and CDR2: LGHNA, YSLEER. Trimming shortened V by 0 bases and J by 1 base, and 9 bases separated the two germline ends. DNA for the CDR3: TGCGCCAGCAGCCAAGATCACCCGAGTAACTATGGCTACACCTTC. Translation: CASSQDHPSNYGYTF.

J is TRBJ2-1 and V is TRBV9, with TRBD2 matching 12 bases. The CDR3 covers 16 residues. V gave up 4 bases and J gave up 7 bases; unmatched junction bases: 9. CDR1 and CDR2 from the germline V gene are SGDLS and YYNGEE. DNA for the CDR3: TGTGCCAGCAGCCTCTCGCTAGCGGGGGGGCTTAATGAGCAGTTCTTC. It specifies CASSLSLAGGLNEQFF.

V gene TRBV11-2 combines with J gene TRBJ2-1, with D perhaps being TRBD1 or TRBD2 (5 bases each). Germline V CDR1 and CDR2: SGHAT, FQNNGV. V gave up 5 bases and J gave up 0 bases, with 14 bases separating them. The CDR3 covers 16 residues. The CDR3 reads CASSLRGLSSYNEQFF. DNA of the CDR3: TGTGCCAGCAGCCTCCGGGGCCTTAGCTCCTACAATGAGCAGTTCTTC.

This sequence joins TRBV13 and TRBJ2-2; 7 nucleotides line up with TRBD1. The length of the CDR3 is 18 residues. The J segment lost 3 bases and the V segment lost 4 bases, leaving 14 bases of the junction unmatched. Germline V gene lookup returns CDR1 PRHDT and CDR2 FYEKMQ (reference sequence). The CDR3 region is CASSSISSTGWYTGELFF. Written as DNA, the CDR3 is TGTGCCAGCAGCTCAATCTCCTCGACAGGGTGGTACACCGGGGAGCTGTTTTTT.

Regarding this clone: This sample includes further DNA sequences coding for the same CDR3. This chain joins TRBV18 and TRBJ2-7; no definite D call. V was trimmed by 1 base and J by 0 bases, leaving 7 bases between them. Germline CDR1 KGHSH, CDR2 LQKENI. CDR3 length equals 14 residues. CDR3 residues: CASSPLASSYEQYF. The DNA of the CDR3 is TGTGCCAGCTCACCACTGGCCAGCTCCTACGAGCAGTACTTC.

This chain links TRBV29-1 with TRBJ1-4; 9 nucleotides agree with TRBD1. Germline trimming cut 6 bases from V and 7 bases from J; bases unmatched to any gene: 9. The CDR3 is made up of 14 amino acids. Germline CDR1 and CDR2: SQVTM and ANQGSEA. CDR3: CSVRRTGVFEKLFF. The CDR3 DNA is TGCAGCGTGAGAAGGACAGGGGTTTTTGAAAAACTGTTTTTT. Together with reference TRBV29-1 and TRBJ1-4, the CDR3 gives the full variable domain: SAVISQKPSRDICQRGTSLTIQCQVDSQVTMMFWYRQQPGQSLTLIATANQGSEATYESGFVIDKFPISRPNLTFSTLTVSNMSPEDSSIYLCSVRRTGVFEKLFFGSGTQLSVL.

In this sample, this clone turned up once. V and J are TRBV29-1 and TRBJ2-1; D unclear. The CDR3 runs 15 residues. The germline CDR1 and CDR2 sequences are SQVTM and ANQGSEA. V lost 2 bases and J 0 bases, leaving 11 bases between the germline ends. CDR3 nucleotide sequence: TGCAGCGTTGAACGATGGCAGACCTCCTACAATGAGCAGTTCTTC. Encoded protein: CSVERWQTSYNEQFF.

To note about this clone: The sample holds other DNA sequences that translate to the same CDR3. Here the CDR3 reads CASSLVPGGAYEQYF. The CDR3 region has the DNA TGTGCCAGCAGCTTAGTTCCAGGGGGCGCTTACGAGCAGTACTTC. The chain links TRBV7-2 to TRBJ2-7; 8 nucleotides match TRBD1. The junction had 6 bases not matched to a gene; V was cut back by 1 base and J by 4 bases. The CDR3 is 15 amino acids. Germline CDR1 is SGHTA and CDR2 is FQGNSA.

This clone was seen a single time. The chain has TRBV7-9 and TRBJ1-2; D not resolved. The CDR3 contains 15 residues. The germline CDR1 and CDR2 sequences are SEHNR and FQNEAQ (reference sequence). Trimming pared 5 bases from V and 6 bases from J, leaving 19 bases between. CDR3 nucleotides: TGTGCCAGCAGCCACCGCAGCCGCGGCGACGATGGCTACACCTTC. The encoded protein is CASSHRSRGDDGYTF.

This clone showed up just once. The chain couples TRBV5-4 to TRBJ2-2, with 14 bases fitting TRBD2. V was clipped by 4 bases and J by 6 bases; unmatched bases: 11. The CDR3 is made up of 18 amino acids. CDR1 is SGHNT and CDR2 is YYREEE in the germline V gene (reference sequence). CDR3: CASSRETSGRALPGELFF. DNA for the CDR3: TGTGCCAGCAGCCGAGAGACTAGCGGGAGGGCCCTTCCCGGGGAGCTGTTTTTT. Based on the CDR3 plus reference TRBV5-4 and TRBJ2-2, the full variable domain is ETGVTQSPTHLIKTRGQQVTLRCSSQSGHNTVSWYQQALGQGPQFIFQYYREEENGRGNFPPRFSGLQFPNYSSELNVNALELDDSALYLCASSRETSGRALPGELFFGEGSRLTVL.

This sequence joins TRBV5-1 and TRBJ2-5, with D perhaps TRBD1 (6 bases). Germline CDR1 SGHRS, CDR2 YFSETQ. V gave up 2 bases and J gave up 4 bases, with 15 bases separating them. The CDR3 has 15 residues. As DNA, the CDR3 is TGCGCCAGCAGCTTACAGGGTAGCATCCGAGAGACCCAGTACTTC. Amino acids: CASSLQGSIRETQYF. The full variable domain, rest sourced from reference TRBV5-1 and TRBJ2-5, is KAGVTQTPRYLIKTRGQQVTLSCSPISGHRSVSWYQQTPGQGLQFLFEYFSETQRNKGNFPGRFSGRQFSNSRSEMNVSTLELGDSALYLCASSLQGSIRETQYFGPGTRLLVL.

CDR3 loop: CSVEKANTDTQYF. The CDR3 nucleotides read TGCAGCGTTGAGAAGGCGAACACAGATACGCAGTATTTT. The V and J genes are TRBV29-1 and TRBJ2-3; D is undetermined. The CDR3 has 13 amino acids. CDR1 is SQVTM and CDR2 is ANQGSEA in the germline V gene. Trimming removed 3 bases at V and 2 bases at J, with 9 bases between.

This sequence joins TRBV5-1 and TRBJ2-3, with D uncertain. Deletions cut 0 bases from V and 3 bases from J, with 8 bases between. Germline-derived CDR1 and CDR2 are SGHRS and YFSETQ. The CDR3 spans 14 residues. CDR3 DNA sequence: TGCGCCAGCAGCTTGGGAACTAATACAGATACGCAGTATTTT. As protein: CASSLGTNTDTQYF. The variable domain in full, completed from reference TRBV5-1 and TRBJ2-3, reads KAGVTQTPRYLIKTRGQQVTLSCSPISGHRSVSWYQQTPGQGLQFLFEYFSETQRNKGNFPGRFSGRQFSNSRSEMNVSTLELGDSALYLCASSLGTNTDTQYFGPGTRLTVL.

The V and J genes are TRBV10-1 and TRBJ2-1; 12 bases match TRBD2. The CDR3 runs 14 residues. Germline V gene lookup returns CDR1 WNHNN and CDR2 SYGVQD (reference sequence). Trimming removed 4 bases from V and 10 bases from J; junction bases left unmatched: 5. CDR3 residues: CASSVTSGGGEQFF. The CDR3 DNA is TGCGCCAGCAGTGTGACTAGCGGGGGAGGGGAGCAGTTCTTC.

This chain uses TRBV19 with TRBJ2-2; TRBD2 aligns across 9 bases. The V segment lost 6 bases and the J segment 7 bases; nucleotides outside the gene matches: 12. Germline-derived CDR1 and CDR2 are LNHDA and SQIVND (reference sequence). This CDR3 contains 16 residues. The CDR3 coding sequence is TGTGCCAGTAGCCCTGGGGAGCTAGCGGGGAACGGGGAGCTGTTTTTT. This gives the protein CASSPGELAGNGELFF.

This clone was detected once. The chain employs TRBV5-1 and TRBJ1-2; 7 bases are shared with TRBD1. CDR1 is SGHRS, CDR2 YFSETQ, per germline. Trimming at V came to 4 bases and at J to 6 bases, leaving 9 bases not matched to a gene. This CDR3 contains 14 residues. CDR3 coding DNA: TGCGCCAGCAGCCGAGGACAGGTTTTGGATGGCTACACCTTC. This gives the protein CASSRGQVLDGYTF.